The rows below give T cell receptor beta chains drawn from one sample of a study of blood T cell repertoires in COVID-19. Profiling relied on immunoSEQ multiplex PCR, and the TCRdb table lists in-frame clones only, not all of them. The sample lists about 400,000 clones, 80% to 90% occurring once. Specimen: peripheral blood. Receptors originate from a woman in her 30s with active or convalescent COVID-19. The CDR3 runs from the conserved cysteine through the conserved F or W. A D gene is named only where the DNA matches it firmly. Expanded clones are given a class, and other clones once, few, many or no size at all.

D gene	V gene	clone size	J gene	CDR3 protein	CDR3 DNA
TRBD1	TRBV27	-	TRBJ2-1	CASSLRQGDEQFF	TGTGCCAGCAGTTTGAGACAGGGTGATGAGCAGTTCTTC
TRBD1	TRBV5-1	-	TRBJ1-4	CASSPRWDRGATNEKLFF	TGCGCCAGCAGCCCGCGGTGGGACAGGGGTGCAACTAATGAAAAACTGTTTTTT
-	TRBV7-9	-	TRBJ2-2	CASSIGLGELFF	TGTGCCAGCAGCATCGGACTGGGGGAGCTGTTTTTT
TRBD1	TRBV5-1	-	TRBJ1-4	CASSLGQGNEKLFF	TGCGCCAGCAGCTTGGGACAGGGGAATGAAAAACTGTTTTTT
TRBD1	TRBV2	-	TRBJ1-2	CASSQYSGGDGYTF	TGTGCCAGCAGTCAGTATTCAGGGGGCGACGGCTACACCTTC
-	TRBV4-1	-	TRBJ2-1	CASSQDLGADNEQFF	TGCGCCAGCAGCCAAGATTTGGGGGCGGACAATGAGCAGTTCTTC
-	TRBV5-4	-	TRBJ2-1	CASREGANEQFF	TGTGCCAGCAGGGAGGGGGCCAATGAGCAGTTCTTC
-	TRBV19	-	TRBJ1-2	CASSFGTSAGYTF	TGTGCCAGTAGTTTCGGGACATCTGCTGGCTACACCTTC
TRBD1	TRBV28	-	TRBJ1-6	CASSSTAGGLLTPLHF	TGTGCCAGCAGTTCCACTGCAGGGGGCCTATTAACACCCCTCCACTTT
-	TRBV4-2	-	TRBJ2-7	CASSQDYPSRPEQYF	TGTGCCAGCAGCCAAGATTATCCTAGTAGGCCCGAGCAGTACTTC
-	TRBV6-1	-	TRBJ2-1	CASSENFLHRADHNEQFF	TGTGCCAGCAGTGAAAATTTCCTCCACAGGGCTGACCACAATGAGCAGTTCTTC
-	TRBV4-1	-	TRBJ1-1	CASSQTTGRETEAFF	TGCGCCAGCAGCCAAACGACAGGCAGGGAGACTGAAGCTTTCTTT
-	TRBV10-3	-	TRBJ1-1	CAISDNPNTEAFF	TGTGCCATCAGCGACAACCCGAACACTGAAGCTTTCTTT
-	TRBV19	-	TRBJ1-6	CASTGQSSYNSPLHF	TGTGCCAGTACCGGACAAAGCTCCTATAATTCACCCCTCCACTTT
-	TRBV6-5	-	TRBJ1-5	CASGAWQPQHF	TGTGCCAGCGGGGCTTGGCAGCCCCAGCATTTT
-	TRBV9	-	TRBJ2-7	CASSVGPGGEQYF	TGTGCCAGCAGCGTAGGGCCAGGAGGCGAGCAGTACTTC
TRBD2	TRBV6-5	-	TRBJ2-7	CASRDYAYEQYF	TGTGCCAGTCGGGACTACGCCTACGAGCAGTACTTC
TRBD1	TRBV6-5	-	TRBJ2-3	CATRDSSTDTQYF	TGTGCCACACGGGACAGCAGCACAGATACGCAGTATTTT
TRBD1	TRBV7-9	-	TRBJ1-3	CASSQDRGSGNTIYF	TGTGCCAGCAGCCAAGACAGGGGGTCTGGAAACACCATATATTTT
-	TRBV19	once	TRBJ1-4	CASTSQTNEKLFF	TGTGCCAGTACATCCCAAACTAATGAAAAACTGTTTTTT
TRBD1	TRBV10-3	-	TRBJ1-1	CAISESQGVNTEAFF	TGTGCCATCAGTGAGTCTCAGGGGGTGAACACTGAAGCTTTCTTT
TRBD2	TRBV15	-	TRBJ2-3	CATSRDRGGSDTQYF	TGTGCCACCAGCAGAGATCGCGGGGGGTCAGATACGCAGTATTTT
TRBD1	TRBV5-6	-	TRBJ1-5	CASSLTGSNQPQHF	TGTGCCAGCAGCCTGACAGGGAGCAATCAGCCCCAGCATTTT
-	TRBV4-1	-	TRBJ2-3	CASSQIQGIGTDTQYF	TGCGCCAGCAGCCAAATACAGGGAATAGGGACAGATACGCAGTATTTT
-	TRBV5-1	-	TRBJ1-5	CASSYDGVGNQPQHF	TGCGCCAGCAGCTATGACGGGGTGGGCAATCAGCCCCAGCATTTT
TRBD1	TRBV30	-	TRBJ1-2	CAWSPGDKQGNVDGYTF	TGTGCCTGGAGTCCTGGAGACAAACAGGGGAATGTCGATGGCTACACCTTC
-	TRBV6-6	once	TRBJ1-2	CASSYEDSRLGYTF	TGTGCCAGCAGTTACGAAGACAGCCGGCTTGGCTACACCTTC
TRBD1	TRBV6-5	once	TRBJ1-2	CASRRTGVDGYTF	TGTGCCAGCAGGAGAACAGGGGTAGATGGCTACACCTTC
-	TRBV12-3/TRBV12-4	-	TRBJ1-2	CASSLMSNYGYTF	TGTGCCAGCAGTTTAATGAGTAACTATGGCTACACCTTC
-	TRBV2	-	TRBJ2-7	CASTRGPEAYEQYF	TGTGCCAGCACCCGCGGCCCAGAAGCCTACGAGCAGTACTTC
-	TRBV4-1	-	TRBJ2-6	CASSQDTGANVLTF	TGCGCCAGCAGCCAAGATACTGGGGCCAACGTCCTGACTTTC
-	TRBV30	few	TRBJ2-7	CAWSVSLPREQYF	TGTGCCTGGAGTGTATCTCTCCCGCGCGAGCAGTACTTC
-	TRBV13	-	TRBJ1-1	CASSLGREAFF	TGTGCCAGCAGCTTAGGGAGGGAAGCTTTCTTT
TRBD2	TRBV18	-	TRBJ2-1	CASSPNSGSGSNEQFF	TGTGCCAGCTCACCCAATAGCGGGAGTGGTAGCAATGAGCAGTTCTTC
-	TRBV7-9	-	TRBJ1-1	CASSLTSVSEAFF	TGTGCCAGCAGCTTAACTTCGGTATCTGAAGCTTTCTTT
-	TRBV19	-	TRBJ1-3	CASSVSNERPLENTIYF	TGTGCCAGTAGTGTTTCCAACGAGAGGCCTTTGGAAAACACCATATATTTT
-	TRBV7-2	-	TRBJ1-2	CASSSVIQAPRGYTF	TGTGCCAGCAGCTCCGTCATACAGGCCCCTCGGGGCTACACCTTC
-	TRBV5-1	-	TRBJ1-5	CARTTYYNSNQPQHF	TGCGCCAGGACTACATATTATAATAGCAATCAGCCCCAGCATTTT
-	TRBV11-2	-	TRBJ1-2	CASSIGHNYGYTF	TGTGCCAGCAGTATCGGACATAACTATGGCTACACCTTC
TRBD2	TRBV4-1	-	TRBJ2-1	CASSQEPSGIRNEQFF	TGCGCCAGCAGCCAAGAACCTAGCGGGATTCGGAATGAGCAGTTCTTC
TRBD1	TRBV15	-	TRBJ2-1	CATRNTDRSSYNEQFF	TGTGCCACCAGGAATACGGACAGGAGCTCCTACAATGAGCAGTTCTTC
TRBD1	TRBV6-5	-	TRBJ1-1	CASRIHRGLGTEAFF	TGTGCCAGCAGAATTCACAGGGGGCTTGGCACTGAAGCTTTCTTT
-	TRBV28	once	TRBJ2-5	CASSYTSRAETQYF	TGTGCCAGCAGTTATACTAGCCGGGCGGAGACCCAGTACTTC
TRBD1	TRBV2	-	TRBJ1-1	CASSASGGTEAFF	TGTGCCAGCAGTGCCTCAGGGGGCACTGAAGCTTTCTTT
-	TRBV27	-	TRBJ2-2	CASTYLPRKTGELFF	TGTGCCAGCACCTACCTGCCCAGGAAGACCGGGGAGCTGTTTTTT
-	TRBV2	-	TRBJ1-1	CASSEAYRNQDTEAFF	TGTGCCAGCAGTGAAGCGTATCGGAATCAGGACACTGAAGCTTTCTTT
-	TRBV3-1/TRBV3-2	-	TRBJ2-2	CASSLERSGVDTGELFF	TGTGCCAGCAGCCTAGAGAGGTCCGGGGTCGACACCGGGGAGCTGTTTTTT
-	TRBV9	-	TRBJ1-6	CASSQGLSSYNSPLHF	TGTGCCAGCAGTCAGGGCCTGAGCTCCTATAATTCACCCCTCCACTTT
TRBD2	TRBV25-1	-	TRBJ2-3	CASSTLAGGSDTQYF	TGTGCCAGCAGTACACTAGCGGGGGGCTCAGATACGCAGTATTTT
-	TRBV7-8	-	TRBJ1-2	CASSLGGTGIIGYTF	TGTGCCAGCAGCTTAGGAGGAACAGGGATTATAGGCTACACCTTC
TRBD1	TRBV11-3	few	TRBJ1-4	CASSQSRDRATNEKLFF	TGTGCCAGCAGCCAGTCCCGGGACAGGGCAACTAATGAAAAACTGTTTTTT
-	TRBV5-6	-	TRBJ2-4	CASSLLGENIQYF	TGTGCCAGCAGCTTGCTGGGCGAAAACATTCAGTACTTC
-	TRBV9	-	TRBJ1-6	CASSDEGSPLHF	TGTGCCAGCAGCGACGAGGGTTCACCCCTCCACTTT